What follows are 7 T cell receptor beta chains derived from one specimen sequenced in a study of radiotherapy plus CTLA-4 blockade in lung cancer. Here immunoSEQ multiplex PCR was the method, and the copy in TCRdb shows in-frame clones only, minus some. The profile shows approximately 52,000 clones, about 76% of them singletons. The source material was peripheral blood, sampled from a patient treated with radiotherapy plus ipilimumab. The source is a human donor with non-small cell lung cancer whose response to radiotherapy plus ipilimumab could not be evaluated.

The rearrangement links TRBV5-1 to TRBJ2-1; TRBD2 matches at 14 bases. V was clipped by 3 bases and J by 8 bases; unmatched bases: 7. CDR3 length: 16 amino acids. Per the germline V gene, CDR1 is SGHRS and CDR2 is YFSETQ. The CDR3 here is CASSSGLAGVMDEQFF. Written as DNA, the CDR3 is TGCGCCAGCAGCTCGGGACTAGCGGGAGTAATGGATGAGCAGTTCTTC.

The gene calls are TRBV18 and TRBJ2-3; 9 nucleotides match TRBD1. Trimming at V came to 1 base and at J to 2 bases, leaving 4 bases not matched to a gene. Germline V gene sequence: CDR1 KGHSH, CDR2 LQKENI. CDR3 length equals 16 residues. The DNA of the CDR3 is TGTGCCAGCTCACCACGAGGGACAGGGACCACAGATACGCAGTATTTT. It translates to CASSPRGTGTTDTQYF.

The rearrangement uses TRBV10-1 and TRBJ2-6; 8 nucleotides line up with TRBD1. CDR3 length: 21 amino acids. With V trimmed by 2 bases and J by 0 bases, 15 bases remained unmatched. Germline lookup yields CDR1 WNHNN and CDR2 SYGVQD (reference sequence). The CDR3 bases are TGCGCCAGCAGTGAGCGACCCCTGGGACAGGCATCACGCTCTGGGGCCAACGTCCTGACTTTC. Translating it yields CASSERPLGQASRSGANVLTF.

This clone is labeled as medium-sized. CDR3 bases: TGCGCCAGCAGTGCGCCTCCGGCCAACGTCCTGACTTTC. Amino acids: CASSAPPANVLTF. V is TRBV4-3 and J is TRBJ2-6; no clear D. Germline V gene data show CDR1 as LGHNA and CDR2 as YSLEER. The V end lost 6 bases, the J end lost 6 bases, and 9 bases lay between the germline ends. CDR3 length: 13 amino acids.

V gene TRBV7-2 combines with J gene TRBJ1-2; a possible D gene is TRBD1 (6 bases). Per germline, CDR1 SGHTA and CDR2 FQGNSA. This CDR3 has 12 amino acids. V lost 4 bases and J lost 14, with 17 bases in between. CDR3 region: CASSSQADRGTF. The CDR3 DNA reads as TGTGCCAGCAGCTCTCAGGCGGACAGAGGGACCTTC.

J is TRBJ2-1 and V is TRBV5-1; D is perhaps TRBD1 (5 bases). CDR3 length: 14 amino acids. Deletions cut 5 bases from V and 3 bases from J, with 12 bases between. The V gene's germline CDR1 is SGHRS and CDR2 YFSETQ. CDR3 amino acids: CASREQGFYNEQFF. The CDR3 bases are TGCGCCAGCAGAGAGCAGGGATTCTACAATGAGCAGTTCTTC.

This clone came up a few times. The rearrangement joins TRBV5-1 to TRBJ1-1; no reliable D call. Germline CDR1 reads SGHRS; CDR2 reads YFSETQ. V dropped 5 bases and J dropped 5 bases, with 13 bases sitting between them. This CDR3 is built from 13 residues. The CDR3 loop is CASSSMSLTEAFF. CDR3 nucleotide sequence: TGCGCCAGCAGTTCTATGTCGTTGACTGAAGCTTTCTTT. Looking up the rest from reference TRBV5-1 and TRBJ1-1 gives the full variable domain: KAGVTQTPRYLIKTRGQQVTLSCSPISGHRSVSWYQQTPGQGLQFLFEYFSETQRNKGNFPGRFSGRQFSNSRSEMNVSTLELGDSALYLCASSSMSLTEAFFGQGTRLTVV.